The clone carrying this T cell receptor (beta chain) came up many times. CDR1 and CDR2 from the germline V gene are LNHDA and SQIVND (reference sequence). CDR3 length: 14 amino acids. V shed 3 bases and J shed 4 bases, with 13 bases lying between them. Amplification of TCR beta CDR3 regions used RNA as the template. First-round RT-PCR of the TCR CDR3 relied on the HTBI primer set. TCRdb processed the multiplex PCR reads anew with MiXCR; each CDR3 protein has one entry. The data contain fewer than 450,000 distinct CDR3 sequences, approximately 18% of them singletons. These data belong to a study of T cells in Graves' hyperthyroidism and ophthalmopathy.

Sequencing was done on a sample of blood. This sequence joins TRBV19 and TRBJ2-7; D possibly corresponds to TRBD1 (6 bases). This clonotype was sampled from a woman aged 25 to 39 with Graves' hyperthyroidism that later progressed to Graves' ophthalmopathy. The CDR3 is CASSIAPTGYEQYF. CDR3 coding DNA: TGTGCCAGTAGTATCGCCCCGACAGGATACGAGCAGTACTTC.